This T cell receptor beta chain emerged from a study of blood T cells in healthy people across ages. Alongside a J-beta primer mix, a sample-barcoded 5' primer served in a second PCR lasting about 7 to 11 cycles. TCRdb reanalysed the 5' RACE reads using MiXCR and keeps one entry per CDR3 protein. This table has 700,000 to 850,000 distinct CDR3 sequences, around 36% appearing once. The V gene's germline CDR1 is SGHDN and CDR2 FVKESK. The CDR3 extends over 13 amino acids. V lost 1 base to trimming and J lost 6 bases, with 9 bases between them. The rearrangement joins TRBV14 to TRBJ1-1, with a weak D call TRBD1 (5 bases). This TCR was sampled from a man younger than 30 in good health. The sample taken for sequencing was blood. CDR3 in amino acids: CASSQAWGAEAFF. The CDR3 nucleotides read TGTGCCAGCAGCCAAGCTTGGGGCGCTGAAGCTTTCTTT.